The rows below give T cell receptor beta chains drawn from one sample of a study of T cell repertoires in cytomegalovirus infection. TCRdb reprocessed the reads with MiXCR, giving one entry per CDR3 protein. The sample shows around 450,000 distinct CDR3 sequences, roughly 30% of them seen only once. Material: PBMCs. These receptors were taken from a human donor in good health (CMV status not recorded). Some clones in this sample may be carry-over from other donors' samples. Each CDR3 is given with its conserved first and last residue. D genes are given only for firm matches. A row's size may be missing; if present it is once, few, many or a size class.

D gene: TRBD2; J gene: TRBJ2-3; V gene: TRBV12-3/TRBV12-4; clone size: many; CDR3 DNA: TGTGCCAGCAGGCCGAAGGCGGGGGGTCCCGATACGCAGTATTTT; CDR3 protein: CASRPKAGGPDTQYF
D gene: .; J gene: TRBJ2-5; V gene: TRBV12-3/TRBV12-4; clone size: many; CDR3 DNA: TGTGCCAGCAGTTTATTTTCGGGGAGCCAAGAGACCCAGTACTTC; CDR3 protein: CASSLFSGSQETQYF
D gene: TRBD2; J gene: TRBJ2-3; V gene: TRBV6-2/TRBV6-3; clone size: .; CDR3 DNA: TGTGCCAGCAGTTACTCCCAGGGAGGGTTCACAGATACGCAGTATTTT; CDR3 protein: CASSYSQGGFTDTQYF
D gene: .; J gene: TRBJ2-3; V gene: TRBV28; clone size: .; CDR3 DNA: TGTGCCAGCAGCCCCTCCACTAGCACAGATACGCAGTATTTT; CDR3 protein: CASSPSTSTDTQYF
D gene: TRBD2; J gene: TRBJ2-2; V gene: TRBV6-2/TRBV6-3; clone size: .; CDR3 DNA: TGTGCCAGCGCCTTGCCATCGGGGGGGCGGTTCACCGGGGAGCTGTTTTTT; CDR3 protein: CASALPSGGRFTGELFF
D gene: .; J gene: TRBJ1-1; V gene: TRBV4-1; clone size: .; CDR3 DNA: TGCGCCAGCAGCCAACGGGGTTCAGGATCGAACACTGAAGCTTTCTTT; CDR3 protein: CASSQRGSGSNTEAFF
D gene: TRBD1; J gene: TRBJ1-2; V gene: TRBV20-1; clone size: .; CDR3 DNA: TGCAGTGCTCCGGACAGGGATGGCTATGGCTACACCTTC; CDR3 protein: CSAPDRDGYGYTF
D gene: .; J gene: TRBJ2-3; V gene: TRBV7-6; clone size: many; CDR3 DNA: TGTGCCAGCAGCTTAGCGCGGGCGACAGATACGCAGTATTTT; CDR3 protein: CASSLARATDTQYF
D gene: .; J gene: TRBJ1-1; V gene: TRBV5-6; clone size: .; CDR3 DNA: TGTGCCAGCAGGAGTGGTATGAACACTGAAGCTTTCTTT; CDR3 protein: CASRSGMNTEAFF
D gene: .; J gene: TRBJ1-1; V gene: TRBV20-1; clone size: few; CDR3 DNA: TGCAGTGCTAGAGATCCAAAAACGGGGTCGAACACTGAAGCTTTCTTT; CDR3 protein: CSARDPKTGSNTEAFF
D gene: TRBD1; J gene: TRBJ1-1; V gene: TRBV12-3/TRBV12-4; clone size: .; CDR3 DNA: TGTGCCAGCAGTCCGGACAGGGGTAGTTCCATGAACACTGAAGCTTTCTTT; CDR3 protein: CASSPDRGSSMNTEAFF
D gene: .; J gene: TRBJ1-5; V gene: TRBV20-1; clone size: .; CDR3 DNA: TGCAGTGCTCTCGCCGTCTGGGGAGGATACAATCAGCCCCAGCATTTT; CDR3 protein: CSALAVWGGYNQPQHF
D gene: TRBD2; J gene: TRBJ2-7; V gene: TRBV7-2; clone size: .; CDR3 DNA: TGTGCCAGCAGCTCGGGGGGGCGGAGAGTCGAGCAGTACTTC; CDR3 protein: CASSSGGRRVEQYF
D gene: TRBD2; J gene: TRBJ2-1; V gene: TRBV5-4; clone size: .; CDR3 DNA: TGTGCCAGCAGCCGCGGACTAGCGGGCTCCAATGAGCAGTTCTTC; CDR3 protein: CASSRGLAGSNEQFF
D gene: TRBD2; J gene: TRBJ2-1; V gene: TRBV7-8; clone size: .; CDR3 DNA: TGTGCCAGCAGCTTTGAGCGGGGCAACAATGAGCAGTTCTTC; CDR3 protein: CASSFERGNNEQFF
D gene: .; J gene: TRBJ2-7; V gene: TRBV19; clone size: .; CDR3 DNA: TGTGCCAGTAGTATTGGGGCATTAGCGAACGAGCAGTACTTC; CDR3 protein: CASSIGALANEQYF
D gene: .; J gene: TRBJ1-1; V gene: TRBV4-2; clone size: .; CDR3 DNA: TGTGCCAGCAGCCATCCTAAATGGGGCACTGAAGCTTTCTTT; CDR3 protein: CASSHPKWGTEAFF
D gene: TRBD1; J gene: TRBJ1-2; V gene: TRBV18; clone size: .; CDR3 DNA: TGTGCCAGCTCACCACGTGAGGGGGCGAATGGCTACACCTTC; CDR3 protein: CASSPREGANGYTF
D gene: .; J gene: TRBJ2-5; V gene: TRBV20-1; clone size: .; CDR3 DNA: TGCAGTGCTAGCCGAGTCTTGGGGGAGACCCAGTACTTC; CDR3 protein: CSASRVLGETQYF
D gene: .; J gene: TRBJ2-7; V gene: TRBV11-2; clone size: .; CDR3 DNA: TGTGCCAGCAGCTTAGGAGGGAAGGGGAAGTACGAGCAGTACTTC; CDR3 protein: CASSLGGKGKYEQYF
D gene: TRBD2; J gene: TRBJ2-7; V gene: TRBV2; clone size: .; CDR3 DNA: TGTGCCAGCAGGACTAGCGGGGCCAACTACGAGCAGTACTTC; CDR3 protein: CASRTSGANYEQYF
D gene: .; J gene: TRBJ1-1; V gene: TRBV6-2/TRBV6-3; clone size: .; CDR3 DNA: TGTGCCAGCAGTTACTCGAGCGAGGGGGTGGTGGGCACTGAAGCTTTCTTT; CDR3 protein: CASSYSSEGVVGTEAFF
D gene: .; J gene: TRBJ1-5; V gene: TRBV12-3/TRBV12-4; clone size: once; CDR3 DNA: TGTGCCACCCGGATTGGGGTCCAGCCCCAGCATTTT; CDR3 protein: CATRIGVQPQHF
D gene: TRBD1; J gene: TRBJ1-2; V gene: TRBV19; clone size: many; CDR3 DNA: TGTGCCAGTAGTACGAAAACGGGACAGGGATATGGCTACACCTTC; CDR3 protein: CASSTKTGQGYGYTF